This entry features one T cell receptor (beta chain) sequence. Its matching antigen is unknown. This record comes from a study of blood T cells in healthy people across ages. Findings and caveats of the study: The study could not conclusively compare naive and antigen-experienced cells, given its unsorted PBMCs. As age increased, TCR beta diversity per million T cells fell in a roughly linear fashion. Higher diversity and more naive CD4+ cells were features of long-lived donors, compared to aged donors.

CDR3 length equals 14 residues. The germline CDR1 and CDR2 sequences are GTSNPN and SVGIG (reference sequence). A second PCR of roughly 7 to 11 cycles used a sample-barcoded 5' primer and a J-beta primer mix. TCRdb independently ran MiXCR on the 5' RACE reads; one entry per CDR3 protein. This table has fewer than 1 million distinct CDR3 sequences, under 45% appearing once. Samples each had at least 5.5 micrograms of total RNA extracted. The TCR sequence derives from a man in his sixties in good health. Material for sequencing was blood. This chain links TRBV30 with TRBJ2-5; TRBD1 matches 7 bases. The J call may not be correct, given that the DNA end is closer to TRBJ2-7. CDR3 coding DNA: TGTGCCTGGAGTGTACAGGGGTTTACCTACGAGCAGTACTTC. Protein product: CAWSVQGFTYEQYF.